A selection of T cell receptor beta chains follows, all from one sample in a study of blood T cell repertoires in COVID-19. Sequencing was performed with immunoSEQ multiplex PCR; in TCRdb, only in-frame clones are kept and a portion is missing. The data contain fewer than 300,000 clones, around 88% of them seen just once; the ten biggest clones take up 0.95% to 1.5%. The sample taken for sequencing was PBMCs or T cells enriched from blood (not recorded which). These TCRs come from a middle-aged woman with acute COVID-19. Both conserved end residues are part of each CDR3. Fields, in order: D gene, V gene, clone size, J gene, CDR3 DNA, CDR3 protein. The D gene is left open where the match is weak. A clone size is listed for some rows: how often the clone was seen (once, few, many), or a class if it is expanded.

D gene: TRBD1
V gene: TRBV14
clone size: -
J gene: TRBJ2-5
CDR3 DNA: TGTGCCAGCAGCCAACCGGGACAGGGGGCGCGGGGTGGCAGGGAGACCCAGTACTTC
CDR3 protein: CASSQPGQGARGGRETQYF

D gene: -
V gene: TRBV2
clone size: -
J gene: TRBJ2-7
CDR3 DNA: TGTGCCAGCAAGAGAACAAACCGGGACAATGCCTACGAGCAGTACTTC
CDR3 protein: CASKRTNRDNAYEQYF

D gene: TRBD1
V gene: TRBV24-1
clone size: -
J gene: TRBJ1-1
CDR3 DNA: TGTGCCACCAGTGCCGGACAGGGGAGGGACACTGAAGCTTTCTTT
CDR3 protein: CATSAGQGRDTEAFF

D gene: TRBD2
V gene: TRBV3-1/TRBV3-2
clone size: -
J gene: TRBJ2-1
CDR3 DNA: TGTGCCAGCAGCCGACTAGCGGGAGAGTACAATGAGCAGTTCTTC
CDR3 protein: CASSRLAGEYNEQFF

D gene: TRBD1
V gene: TRBV27
clone size: -
J gene: TRBJ2-3
CDR3 DNA: TGTGCCAGCAGCCACTGGACAGGGAGCGGGTACACAGATACGCAGTATTTT
CDR3 protein: CASSHWTGSGYTDTQYF

D gene: TRBD1
V gene: TRBV5-1
clone size: few
J gene: TRBJ1-1
CDR3 DNA: TGCGCCAGCAGACAGGGACAGGGGAACACTGAAGCTTTCTTT
CDR3 protein: CASRQGQGNTEAFF

D gene: TRBD1
V gene: TRBV18
clone size: -
J gene: TRBJ2-7
CDR3 DNA: TGTGCCAGCTCACAGGGGGCGTCCACCTACGAGCAGTACTTC
CDR3 protein: CASSQGASTYEQYF

D gene: -
V gene: TRBV30
clone size: -
J gene: TRBJ2-7
CDR3 DNA: TGTGCCTGGAGTGTTTACTACGAGCAGTACTTC
CDR3 protein: CAWSVYYEQYF

D gene: TRBD1
V gene: TRBV11-3
clone size: -
J gene: TRBJ2-1
CDR3 DNA: TGTGCCAGCAGCCTGGGACAGGGCGGCTACAATGAGCAGTTCTTC
CDR3 protein: CASSLGQGGYNEQFF

D gene: -
V gene: TRBV28
clone size: -
J gene: TRBJ1-1
CDR3 DNA: TGTGCCAGCAGTCCCACCCTTAGCGGGAGATTTGAAGCTTTCTTT
CDR3 protein: CASSPTLSGRFEAFF

D gene: TRBD1
V gene: TRBV19
clone size: few
J gene: TRBJ1-6
CDR3 DNA: TGTGCCAGTAGTCAGGGGGCAGATTCACCCCTCCACTTT
CDR3 protein: CASSQGADSPLHF

D gene: -
V gene: TRBV15
clone size: once
J gene: TRBJ1-5
CDR3 DNA: TGTGCCACCAGCAGAGATAGGAACAGGGCCCAGCCCCAGCATTTT
CDR3 protein: CATSRDRNRAQPQHF

D gene: -
V gene: TRBV19
clone size: -
J gene: TRBJ1-5
CDR3 DNA: TGTGCCAGTAGTATGATGGGAGGCAATCAGCCCCAGCATTTT
CDR3 protein: CASSMMGGNQPQHF

D gene: TRBD2
V gene: TRBV27
clone size: -
J gene: TRBJ2-3
CDR3 DNA: TGTGCCAGCAGTCTAACTTCGATACCCCTTAGCGGGAGTGGCACAGATACGCAGTATTTT
CDR3 protein: CASSLTSIPLSGSGTDTQYF

D gene: TRBD1
V gene: TRBV28
clone size: -
J gene: TRBJ1-1
CDR3 DNA: TGTGCCAGCAGTTTATACGGGACAGGGGTTCCTGAAGCTTTCTTT
CDR3 protein: CASSLYGTGVPEAFF

D gene: -
V gene: TRBV30
clone size: -
J gene: TRBJ2-3
CDR3 DNA: TGTGCCTGGAGTGTACGCGGGAGCACAGATACGCAGTATTTT
CDR3 protein: CAWSVRGSTDTQYF

D gene: -
V gene: TRBV15
clone size: -
J gene: TRBJ1-2
CDR3 DNA: TGTGCCACCAGCAGACTCACCCTACCTACGAGACAGTATGGCTACACCTTC
CDR3 protein: CATSRLTLPTRQYGYTF

D gene: -
V gene: TRBV3-1/TRBV3-2
clone size: -
J gene: TRBJ1-2
CDR3 DNA: TGTGCCAGCAGCCAAGGACAGTCCTCCAACTATGGCTACACCTTC
CDR3 protein: CASSQGQSSNYGYTF

D gene: -
V gene: TRBV9
clone size: -
J gene: TRBJ1-5
CDR3 DNA: TGTGCCAGCAGCGTAGGCGGCGGCAATCAGCCCCAGCATTTT
CDR3 protein: CASSVGGGNQPQHF

D gene: -
V gene: TRBV28
clone size: -
J gene: TRBJ1-5
CDR3 DNA: TGTGCCAGCAGTTTCCGGACAGCTCTCTTCCATCAGCCCCAGCATTTT
CDR3 protein: CASSFRTALFHQPQHF

D gene: TRBD1
V gene: TRBV27
clone size: -
J gene: TRBJ1-2
CDR3 DNA: TGTGCCACCCTGGGACAGAACTATGGCTACACCTTC
CDR3 protein: CATLGQNYGYTF

D gene: TRBD1
V gene: TRBV28
clone size: -
J gene: TRBJ2-2
CDR3 DNA: TGTGCCAGCAAGAGCGGGACAGGGGTTTTTGGTGACACCGGGGAGCTGTTTTTT
CDR3 protein: CASKSGTGVFGDTGELFF

D gene: -
V gene: TRBV7-6
clone size: -
J gene: TRBJ1-1
CDR3 DNA: TGTGCCAGCAGCTTAGCGTCCCGGTCGGTTGTCGCTGAAGCTTTCTTT
CDR3 protein: CASSLASRSVVAEAFF

D gene: -
V gene: TRBV2
clone size: -
J gene: TRBJ1-6
CDR3 DNA: TGTGCCAGCTCTGATAGTCGGGTTTTGGTCTACCTCCACTTT
CDR3 protein: CASSDSRVLVYLHF

D gene: TRBD1
V gene: TRBV2
clone size: -
J gene: TRBJ1-1
CDR3 DNA: TGTGCCAGCAGTGTTTGGGACAGGAGGAACACTGAAGCTTTCTTT
CDR3 protein: CASSVWDRRNTEAFF

D gene: -
V gene: TRBV24-1
clone size: -
J gene: TRBJ2-2
CDR3 DNA: TGTGCCACCAGTCCAGGGGCGTCGAACACCGGGGAGCTGTTTTTT
CDR3 protein: CATSPGASNTGELFF

D gene: -
V gene: TRBV5-4
clone size: once
J gene: TRBJ1-6
CDR3 DNA: TGTGCCAGCAGCTTTTCTGCGGGATCGTATTCACCCCTCCACTTT
CDR3 protein: CASSFSAGSYSPLHF

D gene: -
V gene: TRBV9
clone size: -
J gene: TRBJ2-5
CDR3 DNA: TGTGCCAGCAGCGCCACCGGGGATCAGACCCAGTACTTC
CDR3 protein: CASSATGDQTQYF

D gene: TRBD1
V gene: TRBV7-2
clone size: -
J gene: TRBJ1-5
CDR3 DNA: TGTGCCAGCAGTCCCGGGACAGGGGGCAATCAGCCCCAGCATTTT
CDR3 protein: CASSPGTGGNQPQHF

D gene: TRBD1
V gene: TRBV18
clone size: -
J gene: TRBJ2-6
CDR3 DNA: TGTGCCAGCTCACCACCGGGACAGGGTTTCTCTGGGGCCAACGTCCTGACTTTC
CDR3 protein: CASSPPGQGFSGANVLTF

D gene: TRBD2
V gene: TRBV7-9
clone size: -
J gene: TRBJ2-1
CDR3 DNA: TGTGCCAGCAGTCAGGGACTAGCGGGAGACAATGAGCAGTTCTTC
CDR3 protein: CASSQGLAGDNEQFF

D gene: -
V gene: TRBV30
clone size: -
J gene: TRBJ2-7
CDR3 DNA: TGTGCCTGGAGTCCCCCTCTAAGGACAGTCGCAAATCAAGCCTACGAGCAGTACTTC
CDR3 protein: CAWSPPLRTVANQAYEQYF

D gene: -
V gene: TRBV24-1
clone size: -
J gene: TRBJ2-5
CDR3 DNA: TGTGCCACCAGTGATCCCAGAGAAGGGCAGGGTCTTGAGACCCAGTACTTC
CDR3 protein: CATSDPREGQGLETQYF

D gene: TRBD2
V gene: TRBV7-6
clone size: -
J gene: TRBJ2-1
CDR3 DNA: TGTGCCAGCAGCCCCGGACTAGCGGGAGGCCTTAACAATGAGCAGTTCTTC
CDR3 protein: CASSPGLAGGLNNEQFF

D gene: TRBD1
V gene: TRBV7-2
clone size: -
J gene: TRBJ2-2
CDR3 DNA: TGTGCCAGCAGCGCTAGACAGGGAGCAGGGGAGCTGTTTTTT
CDR3 protein: CASSARQGAGELFF

D gene: -
V gene: TRBV21-1
clone size: -
J gene: TRBJ1-2
CDR3 DNA: TGTGCCAGCAGCAAGACAGTCCAGGGGGCCGATGGCTACACCTTC
CDR3 protein: CASSKTVQGADGYTF

D gene: -
V gene: TRBV7-9
clone size: few
J gene: TRBJ2-5
CDR3 DNA: TGTGCCAGCAGGCCCTCCCGAGATGAGACCCAGTACTTC
CDR3 protein: CASRPSRDETQYF

D gene: -
V gene: TRBV5-4
clone size: -
J gene: TRBJ2-7
CDR3 DNA: TGTGCCAGCAGCTTCGGGGTGGACCACGAGCAGTACTTC
CDR3 protein: CASSFGVDHEQYF

D gene: -
V gene: TRBV15
clone size: -
J gene: TRBJ2-7
CDR3 DNA: TGTGCCACCAGCAGAGAGCGGGCGAACTCCTACGAGCAGTACTTC
CDR3 protein: CATSRERANSYEQYF

D gene: -
V gene: TRBV7-3
clone size: -
J gene: TRBJ2-1
CDR3 DNA: TGTGCCAGCAGCTTAAGCGTCGCTAGCTCCTACAATGAGCAGTTCTTC
CDR3 protein: CASSLSVASSYNEQFF